This TCR beta chain was identified during a study of blood T cells in healthy people across ages. Study conclusions and caveats: Long-lived donors exceeded aged donors in naive CD4+ cells and diversity. Not knowing donor CMV status may have confounded expanded clonotype changes. Age advanced and TCR beta diversity per million T cells fell, roughly linearly.

Ten or more counts support this clonotype. The antigen is undetermined. CDR3 length: 14 residues. Germline CDR1 MNHNS, CDR2 SASEGT. Trimming took off 1 base at V and 1 base at J, with 7 bases between the two ends. The use of a sample-barcoded 5' primer and a J-beta primer mix characterized a second PCR of about 7 to 12 cycles. TCRdb called the 5' RACE reads again in MiXCR, with one record for every CDR3 protein. This table holds roughly 700,000 distinct CDR3 sequences, approximately 31% found once. The J gene is TRBJ1-2, the V gene TRBV6-1; no firm D call. The sample taken for sequencing was blood. The sequence came from a woman older than 75 in good health. DNA for the CDR3: TGTGCCAGCAGTGAAGGAATCAGTAACTATGGCTACACCTTC. Its translation is CASSEGISNYGYTF.